This is a list of T cell receptor beta chains from one sample in a study of T-cell memory formation after mild COVID-19. TCRdb analysed the 5' RACE reads with MiXCR anew, one entry per CDR3 protein. Found here are approximately 340,000 distinct CDR3 sequences, 10% to 15% of them singletons; the top ten hold 20% to 25%. Sequencing was carried out using PBMCs or a T cell subset sorted from them (not recorded which). These receptors were taken from a young man who had mild COVID-19 (a few samples of this study predate the infection). Cell type and time point are not known. Both conserved end residues are part of each CDR3. A D gene is named only where the DNA matches it firmly. Only some rows state a clone size, as once, few, many or a class for expanded clones.

.	TRBJ2-7	.	TRBV14	CASSQLGNYEQYF	TGTGCCAGCAGCCAGTTGGGAAATTACGAGCAGTACTTC
.	TRBJ2-2	TRBD1	TRBV12-5	CASGSDRAGELFF	TGTGCTAGTGGCAGCGACAGGGCCGGGGAGCTGTTTTTT
.	TRBJ2-3	.	TRBV10-2	CASRVLNTDTQYF	TGCGCCAGCAGGGTGCTCAACACAGATACGCAGTATTTT
.	TRBJ2-2	TRBD1	TRBV6-5	CASSYGTVTGELFF	TGTGCCAGCAGTTATGGGACAGTCACCGGGGAGCTGTTTTTT
.	TRBJ2-5	.	TRBV6-2/TRBV6-3	CASTRQSQETQYF	TGTGCCAGCACCAGACAGAGTCAAGAGACCCAGTACTTC
once	TRBJ2-5	.	TRBV6-1	CASSDWVQNQETQYF	TGTGCCAGCAGTGACTGGGTACAGAACCAAGAGACCCAGTACTTC
.	TRBJ2-5	.	TRBV20-1	CSERVRETQYF	TGCAGTGAAAGGGTTCGGGAGACCCAGTACTTC
.	TRBJ2-3	.	TRBV27	CASSLGARRTDTQYF	TGTGCCAGCAGTCTCGGGGCTAGGCGCACAGATACGCAGTATTTT
few	TRBJ2-1	.	TRBV20-1	CSAVSQGNEQFF	TGCAGTGCTGTCAGTCAGGGGAATGAGCAGTTCTTC
.	TRBJ2-7	.	TRBV12-3/TRBV12-4	CASSFQNYEQYF	TGTGCCAGCAGCTTCCAGAACTACGAGCAGTACTTC
.	TRBJ2-7	.	TRBV29-1	CSVEDGQGSSGEQYF	TGCAGCGTTGAGGACGGTCAAGGGAGCTCGGGGGAGCAGTACTTC
.	TRBJ2-2	.	TRBV12-3/TRBV12-4	CASSLSPSRVGTGELFF	TGTGCCAGCAGTTTATCGCCCTCGAGGGTCGGCACCGGGGAGCTGTTTTTT
few	TRBJ2-3	.	TRBV7-8	CASSSSPTQYF	TGTGCCAGCAGCTCATCCCCCACGCAGTATTTT
.	TRBJ1-3	.	TRBV5-1	CASSSTSYLGNTIYF	TGCGCCAGCAGCTCAACTTCGTACTTGGGAAACACCATATATTTT
.	TRBJ2-7	TRBD2	TRBV5-4	CASSGGGTPSYEQYF	TGTGCCAGCAGCGGCGGGGGGACGCCCTCCTACGAGCAGTACTTC
.	TRBJ2-4	.	TRBV5-5	CASSLDGNIQYF	TGTGCCAGCAGCCTAGACGGAAACATTCAGTACTTC
.	TRBJ2-2	.	TRBV24-1	CATSDYYRAVPGELFF	TGTGCCACCAGTGATTACTATCGGGCCGTTCCCGGGGAGCTGTTTTTT
few	TRBJ2-5	.	TRBV3-1	CASRDTGSPNF	TGTGCCAGCAGAGACACCGGTTCTCCGAACTTC
few	TRBJ2-1	.	TRBV12-3/TRBV12-4	CASSFPGEQFF	TGTGCCAGCAGTTTTCCAGGGGAGCAGTTCTTC
many	TRBJ2-1	TRBD2	TRBV7-9	CASSSDSGGGNEQFF	TGTGCCAGCAGCTCGGACTCTGGCGGGGGGAATGAGCAGTTCTTC
.	TRBJ1-2	.	TRBV6-6	CASSYLPGRGHDNYGYTF	TGTGCCAGCAGTTACCTTCCCGGCAGGGGACATGATAACTATGGCTACACCTTC
few	TRBJ1-2	.	TRBV5-1	CASSLGTSYGYTF	TGCGCCAGCAGCCTAGGGACAAGCTATGGCTACACCTTC
.	TRBJ1-2	TRBD1	TRBV20-1	CSARQGAPSRGYTF	TGCAGTGCTAGACAGGGGGCGCCTTCCCGTGGCTACACCTTC
.	TRBJ1-4	.	TRBV4-1	CASSHLLGTLDDEKLFF	TGCGCCAGCAGCCACCTCCTTGGAACGTTGGACGATGAAAAACTGTTTTTT
.	TRBJ2-1	.	TRBV4-2	CASSPLPLRDEQFF	TGTGCCAGCAGCCCCCTCCCCCTGCGCGATGAGCAGTTCTTC
.	TRBJ1-2	.	TRBV12-3/TRBV12-4	CASTHRSFVGYTF	TGTGCCAGCACCCATCGGAGTTTTGTAGGCTACACCTTC
many	TRBJ2-4	.	TRBV7-2	CASSLEGPAKNIQYF	TGTGCCAGCAGCTTAGAAGGCCCGGCCAAAAACATTCAGTACTTC
.	TRBJ2-1	.	TRBV7-3	CASSTYGGNEQFF	TGTGCCAGCAGTACTTACGGCGGGAATGAGCAGTTCTTC
many	TRBJ2-7	.	TRBV4-2	CASSPEGVPYEQYF	TGTGCCAGCAGCCCAGAAGGGGTACCCTACGAGCAGTACTTC
.	TRBJ1-5	TRBD1	TRBV19	CASSISGQANQPQHF	TGTGCCAGTAGTATATCCGGACAGGCCAATCAGCCCCAGCATTTT
few	TRBJ2-3	.	TRBV29-1	CSLVGGPTDTQYF	TGCAGCCTTGTGGGTGGACCCACAGATACGCAGTATTTT
.	TRBJ1-5	.	TRBV6-6	CASSYTDRDIPQHF	TGTGCCAGCAGTTACACCGACCGGGACATACCCCAGCATTTT
.	TRBJ2-6	.	TRBV7-9	CAQLDPGANVLTF	TGTGCCCAACTAGATCCTGGGGCCAACGTCCTGACTTTC
.	TRBJ2-1	.	TRBV7-8	CASSLVAGSTYNEQFF	TGTGCCAGCAGCTTAGTTGCGGGGTCTACCTACAATGAGCAGTTCTTC